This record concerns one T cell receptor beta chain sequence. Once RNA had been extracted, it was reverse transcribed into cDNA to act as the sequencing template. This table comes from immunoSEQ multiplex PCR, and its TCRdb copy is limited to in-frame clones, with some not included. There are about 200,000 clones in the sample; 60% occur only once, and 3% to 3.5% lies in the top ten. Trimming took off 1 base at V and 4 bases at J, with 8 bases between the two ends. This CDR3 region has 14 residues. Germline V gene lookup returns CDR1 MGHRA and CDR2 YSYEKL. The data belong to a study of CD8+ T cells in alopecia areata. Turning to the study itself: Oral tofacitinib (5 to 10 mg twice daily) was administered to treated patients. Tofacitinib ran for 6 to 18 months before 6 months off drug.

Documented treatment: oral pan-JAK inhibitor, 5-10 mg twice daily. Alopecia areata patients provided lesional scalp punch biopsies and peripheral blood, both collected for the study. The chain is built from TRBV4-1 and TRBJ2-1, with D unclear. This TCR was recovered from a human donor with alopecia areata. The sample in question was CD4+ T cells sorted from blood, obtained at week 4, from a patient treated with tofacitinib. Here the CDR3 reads CASSQVGLYNEQFF. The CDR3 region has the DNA TGCGCCAGCAGCCAAGTTGGGCTTTACAATGAGCAGTTCTTC.